This T cell receptor (beta chain) was recovered during a study of vaccination and CD4 T cells after COVID-19. Study-wide background: Each participant was administered two doses of a vaccine, which was either BNT162b2 or mRNA-1273.

As concerns this clonotype: Its target is not known.

The Oncomine TCR Beta short-read assay was what sequenced the DNA obtained from cultured CD4+ T cells. Via MiXCR, TCRdb re-called the PCR reads, giving one row per CDR3 protein. The data contain 20,000 to 30,000 distinct CDR3 sequences, around 70% of them singletons. This CDR3 has 13 residues. In germline, CDR1 is DFQATT, CDR2 SNEGSKA (reference sequence). The ends were cut back, 3 bases at V and 4 bases at J, with 12 bases in the middle. Whole-study findings and limits: Convalescent patients displayed spike mono-reactivity in 304 of 307 vaccine-specific clones.

Sample treatment: approximately nine-day PBMC culture with coronavirus spike peptide pools or control peptides (ViraFEST assay). The chain recombines TRBV20-1 with TRBJ1-1, with D tentatively TRBD1 (6 bases). The sequence was collected from a human donor who received a COVID-19 vaccine. This specimen was CD4+ T cells from blood, cultured in vitro, taken after SARS-CoV-2 vaccination. CDR3 in DNA: TGCAGTGCTAGTCGGCAAGGGGGCACTGAAGCTTTCTTT. As protein: CSASRQGGTEAFF.